These T cell receptor beta chains were read from a single sample in a study of T cell repertoires in cytomegalovirus infection. These receptors are not linked to any known antigen. TCRdb re-called the reads through MiXCR, storing one row per CDR3 protein. The sample shows 450,000 to 650,000 distinct CDR3 sequences, 35% to 50% of them seen only once. The starting material was cultured PBMCs, obtained from culture after CMV antigen stimulation. All receptors come from a human donor in good health (CMV status not recorded). Some clones in this sample may be carry-over from other donors' samples. Each CDR3 is given with its conserved first and last residue. The order of the fields is clone size, J gene, D gene, V gene, CDR3 DNA, CDR3 protein. A D gene is named only where the DNA matches it firmly. Size values are once, few and many counts, or a class for expanded clones, and some rows have none.

clone_size: few; j_call: TRBJ1-2; d_call: TRBD1; v_call: TRBV12-3/TRBV12-4; cdr3_nt: TGTGCCAGCAGTTGGACAGGGTTCAACTATGGCTACACCTTC; cdr3_aa: CASSWTGFNYGYTF
clone_size: -; j_call: TRBJ1-5; d_call: -; v_call: TRBV28; cdr3_nt: TGTGCCAGCAGTTTATTTTCAGGCCCCGATCAGCCCCAGCATTTT; cdr3_aa: CASSLFSGPDQPQHF
clone_size: -; j_call: TRBJ2-2; d_call: -; v_call: TRBV6-5; cdr3_nt: TGTGCCAGCAGTTACTCGCCTGGTACCACCGGGGAGCTGTTTTTT; cdr3_aa: CASSYSPGTTGELFF
clone_size: -; j_call: TRBJ1-5; d_call: -; v_call: TRBV7-2; cdr3_nt: TGTGCCAGCAGCCCCTCGGCCAATCAGCCCCAGCATTTT; cdr3_aa: CASSPSANQPQHF
clone_size: once; j_call: TRBJ1-2; d_call: TRBD1; v_call: TRBV18; cdr3_nt: TGTGCCAGCTCGTCTGACAGGGAAGCTGGCTACACCTTC; cdr3_aa: CASSSDREAGYTF
clone_size: once; j_call: TRBJ2-7; d_call: -; v_call: TRBV2; cdr3_nt: TGTGCCAGCAGTGAAGAGTTCGGTCCATACGAGCAGTACTTC; cdr3_aa: CASSEEFGPYEQYF
clone_size: few; j_call: TRBJ1-2; d_call: -; v_call: TRBV7-2; cdr3_nt: TGTGCCAGCAGCTTGGCCGTAGCTAACTATGGCTACACCTTC; cdr3_aa: CASSLAVANYGYTF
clone_size: few; j_call: TRBJ1-1; d_call: -; v_call: TRBV12-3/TRBV12-4; cdr3_nt: TGTGCCAGCAGTTTAGTAGTCGGAGGGGACATAGAAGCTTTCTTT; cdr3_aa: CASSLVVGGDIEAFF
clone_size: -; j_call: TRBJ2-3; d_call: -; v_call: TRBV15; cdr3_nt: TGTGCCACCAGCAGAGATCGGGCGGGAGATACGCAGTATTTT; cdr3_aa: CATSRDRAGDTQYF
clone_size: few; j_call: TRBJ2-1; d_call: -; v_call: TRBV2; cdr3_nt: TGTGCCAGCAGTGAAGCCTACAATGAGCAGTTCTTC; cdr3_aa: CASSEAYNEQFF
clone_size: few; j_call: TRBJ2-3; d_call: -; v_call: TRBV6-4; cdr3_nt: TGTGCCAGCAGTGACTCTGCCAGAACGGATACGCAGTATTTT; cdr3_aa: CASSDSARTDTQYF
clone_size: few; j_call: TRBJ1-5; d_call: TRBD1; v_call: TRBV7-2; cdr3_nt: TGTGCCAGCAGCTCGGGACAGGGGGCTAAACAGCCCCAGCATTTT; cdr3_aa: CASSSGQGAKQPQHF
clone_size: -; j_call: TRBJ1-4; d_call: -; v_call: TRBV5-1; cdr3_nt: TGCGCCAGCAGCGACCCTGGGACGCCCAATGAAAAACTGTTTTTT; cdr3_aa: CASSDPGTPNEKLFF
clone_size: -; j_call: TRBJ2-5; d_call: TRBD2; v_call: TRBV4-2; cdr3_nt: TGTGCCAGCAGCCAAGGCGGGGGGGCGGAGACCCAGTACTTC; cdr3_aa: CASSQGGGAETQYF
clone_size: -; j_call: TRBJ2-5; d_call: -; v_call: TRBV2; cdr3_nt: TGTGCCAGCAGACTAGCTCAAGAGACCCAGTACTTC; cdr3_aa: CASRLAQETQYF
clone_size: -; j_call: TRBJ2-2; d_call: -; v_call: TRBV6-2/TRBV6-3; cdr3_nt: TGTGCCAGCAGTTATCCGACGGAGGGAGGATACACCGGGGAGCTGTTTTTT; cdr3_aa: CASSYPTEGGYTGELFF
clone_size: few; j_call: TRBJ2-7; d_call: -; v_call: TRBV7-6; cdr3_nt: TGTGCCAGCAGCTTAGGGACCTACAATCGATACGAGCAGTACTTC; cdr3_aa: CASSLGTYNRYEQYF